What follows is one T cell receptor beta chain and its context. Antigen unknown. Trimming took 5 bases from V and 4 from J; bases not matched to a gene: 9. From germline, CDR1 is SGHTA and CDR2 FQGNSA. CDR3 size: 15 residues. Clones were sequenced by immunoSEQ multiplex PCR, and TCRdb holds only the in-frame ones, with some missing. The table records more than 2,000,000 clones, 93% of them present only once. These data come from a study of shared clonotypes between healthy human individuals. Study outcomes and limitations: The sole specimen, blood, was sampled, and tissue repertoires likely differ. Roughly 5% of naive CD4 clonotypes were shared across a handful of donors.

Sequencing was carried out using naive CD4+ T cells from PBMCs. The sample's subset: CD45RA+ positively selected. The chain combines TRBV7-2 with TRBJ2-3; 7 bases are shared with TRBD2. This TCR was sampled from a man between 18 and 35 years old in good health. Some clones in this sample may be carry-over from other donors' samples. The chain's CDR3 is CASSPSGGRADTQYF. The CDR3 nucleotides read TGTGCCAGCAGCCCGAGCGGAGGGAGGGCAGATACGCAGTATTTT.